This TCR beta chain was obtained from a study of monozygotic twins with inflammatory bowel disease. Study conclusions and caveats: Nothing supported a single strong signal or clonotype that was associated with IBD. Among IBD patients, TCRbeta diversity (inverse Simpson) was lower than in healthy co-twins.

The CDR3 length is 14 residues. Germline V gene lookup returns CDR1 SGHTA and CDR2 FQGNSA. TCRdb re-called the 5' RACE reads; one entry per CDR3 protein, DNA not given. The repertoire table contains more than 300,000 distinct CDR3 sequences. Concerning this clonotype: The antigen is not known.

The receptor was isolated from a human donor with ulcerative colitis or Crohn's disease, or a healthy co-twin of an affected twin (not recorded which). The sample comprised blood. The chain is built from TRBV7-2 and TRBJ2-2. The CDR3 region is CASSLVKNTGELFF.